The T cell receptor (beta chain) under discussion was sequenced for a study of identical twins listed by TCRdb under 2016. About the study as a whole: To test whether fetal clonotypes persist, this study deep-sequenced TCR alpha and beta repertoires from monozygotic twins, from unrelated adults of various ages, and from cord blood. To rule out contamination, replicate twin experiments were performed at different times with different library preparation protocols. Results and caveats for the whole study, not just this receptor: In monozygotic twins, out-of-frame TCR alpha sharing was systematically underestimated by recombination models, although the models agreed with sharing between unrelated individuals. A weaker excess of twin sharing was found in beta out-of-frame sequences because the signal-to-noise ratio was lowered by fewer shared sequences. Invariant T cells such as MAIT and iNKT could partly confound zero-insertion analyses, though diverse VJ usage argued against this for most clonotypes. Fewer insertions were carried by abundant cord blood beta clonotypes, a similar but weaker trend appeared in young adult naive repertoires, and no such trend appeared in memory repertoires. Compared with coincidental sharing between unrelated individuals, out-of-frame TCR alpha sequences shared between twins showed an excess of sequences with low generation probability. Conclusions relied on cross-sectional statistical analysis, since the same donors could not be followed over many years.

Every donor was a healthy Caucasian. The twin cohort comprised three pairs of female monozygotic twins, all aged about 18 to 29 years. Peripheral blood mononuclear cells were the source from which RNA for the TCR libraries was isolated. Libraries came from 5' RACE. Sequencing was performed on an Illumina HiSeq 2000. Template switching introduced a universal primer binding site; the final cDNA contained a unique molecular identifier, enabling accurate counting of TCR cDNA molecules. Specific primers in the conserved constant-segment region were used to synthesize first-strand cDNA for the TCR alpha and beta chains. To control for contamination, every cDNA library was double barcoded, receiving both a SMART-Mk sample barcode and Illumina barcodes. Two successive PCR steps introduced TruSeq adapter sequences along with Illumina sample barcodes. The TCR alpha and beta cDNA libraries were sequenced on the Illumina HiSeq platform using custom primers. As for the authors' bioinformatics: Raw reads were processed with MiGEC to extract unique molecular identifiers, and MiXCR was used to determine CDR3 positions. For each individual, recombination models were inferred using an EM algorithm with the repgenHMM and IGoR tools. The analysis of shared clonotypes was done with the tcR package in R, with sharing normalized by the product of cloneset sizes. To study raw recombination without the effects of thymic and clonal selection, out-of-frame nonproductive sequences were analyzed. TCRdb trimmed the raw reads at Q25, called clones with MiXCR and kept productive beta chains. CDR3 protein sequences are deduplicated, and each keeps its most common genes and DNA. The V and J calls and clone size come from TCRdb's table, not from the authors' own analysis. This sample gives about 790,000 distinct CDR3 sequences in total; over 15% of them show up just once. The biggest ten clones account for approximately 14% of the sample.

From the cysteine up to the phenylalanine, the CDR3 has a length of 15 residues. Only the CDR3 portion is preserved as DNA: 45 bases, with reading frame beginning at the first base. CDR1 and CDR2, per the germline V gene, are SGHRS and YFSETQ. Deletion took 3 bases off V and 2 bases off J, with a span of 12 bases between the germline ends. This clonotype occurred a few times. Its specific antigen is unknown. Base qualities are not recorded, but no much larger clone differs from it by a single base. The same data also contributed to another study, on T cells expressing NK-cell markers. Per the second study: Seven to nine donors provided sorted CD3+CD56+NKG2C+, CD3+CD56+NKG2C- and CD3+CD56-NKG2C+ T-cell subsets, whose TCR beta-chain repertoires were profiled. Of the eight sequenced donors, seven were found to be HCMV-seropositive and one was found to be HCMV-seronegative. To restrict sorting to alphabetaTCR-expressing T cells, an anti-gammadeltaTCR antibody was added in several experiments. In more than five donors, the dominant CD3+CD56+NKG2C+ clonotypes ranked among the top 10 CD8+ clonotypes, making up about 1.0-7.5% of CD8+ T cells. Those dominant clonotypes were again the most abundant among CD3+CD56-NKG2C+ cells in several donors, at roughly 25-65%. Whether the expanded NKG2C-expressing T cell clones were specific for HCMV antigens remained unclear. The eight sequenced donors were randomly selected healthy volunteers, three men and five women. A commercial ELISA kit detecting HCMV-specific IgG in serum was used to determine HCMV serostatus. For about 6 donors, unsorted PBMC were also used to sequence bulk peripheral blood T-cell repertoires. MIGEC was used to demultiplex reads and group the reads by UMI, and MiTCR was used to assemble and quantify clonotypes. To exclude erroneous sequences, any TCR cDNA sequence not supported by at least two reads was discarded. The tcR package was used for downstream repertoire analysis, and clonotypes were matched across fractions by CDR3 nucleotide sequence plus V segment. VDJmatch was used to annotate antigen specificity against VDJdb, with one amino acid substitution in CDR3 permitted.

The sequencing input was PBMCs. Here the chain combines TRBV5-1 and TRBJ2-1, with TRBD1 tentatively as D gene (6 bases match). The source of this sequence is a woman under 30 in good health. The CDR3 reads CASSSDRPTYNEQFF. The DNA sequence is given as TGCGCCAGCAGCTCGGACAGACCAACCTACAATGAGCAGTTCTTC.